Listed below are T cell receptor beta chains from one sample, sequenced in a study of beta chain features in type 1 diabetes. Clones were sequenced by immunoSEQ multiplex PCR, and TCRdb holds only the in-frame ones, with some missing. The sample consists of hundreds of thousands of clones, roughly 13% of them appearing once. The material sequenced was naive CD4+ T cells from blood. The receptor source for this set is a man aged 18 to 30 with type 1 diabetes. The CDR3 runs from the conserved cysteine through the conserved F or W. A D gene is named only where the DNA matches it firmly. Clone sizes are given selectively: once, few, many, or a class where the clone is expanded.

j_call d_call clone_size v_call cdr3_aa cdr3_nt
TRBJ2-1 . few TRBV7-8 CASSSSTSSREQFF TGTGCCAGCAGCTCTTCGACCTCCTCGCGAGAGCAGTTCTTC
TRBJ1-2 . . TRBV6-1 CASTTSWGRVGYTF TGTGCCAGCACCACCTCATGGGGAAGGGTTGGCTACACCTTC
TRBJ2-7 . . TRBV2 CASSWVMSYEQYF TGTGCCAGCAGCTGGGTCATGAGCTACGAGCAGTACTTC
TRBJ2-3 . few TRBV7-6 CASSHSRQSAPDTQYF TGTGCCAGCAGCCACTCTCGACAGTCTGCCCCAGATACGCAGTATTTT
TRBJ1-3 TRBD1 few TRBV4-1 CASSRSSQGATGNTIYF TGCGCCAGCAGCCGGTCCTCACAGGGGGCTACTGGAAACACCATATATTTT
TRBJ2-5 . . TRBV18 CASQEGPETQYF TGTGCCAGCCAGGAGGGTCCCGAGACCCAGTACTTC
TRBJ2-3 . . TRBV5-6 CASSPSGSTDTRYF TGTGCCAGCAGCCCTTCGGGGAGCACAGATACGCGGTATTTT
TRBJ1-6 TRBD1 . TRBV4-3 CASSQTDRASSPLHF TGCGCCAGCAGCCAGACGGACAGGGCCAGTTCACCCCTCCACTTT
TRBJ1-2 . few TRBV28 CASSPGAQYGYTF TGTGCCAGCAGTCCCGGGGCCCAGTATGGCTACACCTTC
TRBJ2-2 . few TRBV11-3 CASSLNTGELFF TGTGCCAGCAGCTTAAACACCGGGGAGCTGTTTTTT
TRBJ1-2 . . TRBV25-1 CASSQSPGGAAGYGYTF TGTGCCAGCAGTCAGTCCCCCGGGGGGGCCGCAGGGTATGGCTACACCTTC
TRBJ2-7 TRBD2 few TRBV30 CAWRRNSGAYEQYF TGTGCCTGGAGGAGAAATAGCGGGGCCTACGAGCAGTACTTC
TRBJ2-5 . few TRBV6-1 CASGQTSQETQYF TGTGCCAGCGGACAGACCTCCCAAGAGACCCAGTACTTC
TRBJ1-5 . few TRBV2 CASRDSGNDQPQHF TGTGCCAGCAGGGACAGCGGAAACGATCAGCCCCAGCATTTT
TRBJ2-5 . . TRBV30 CAWSWLPQETQYF TGTGCCTGGAGCTGGCTACCTCAAGAGACCCAGTACTTC
TRBJ1-2 . . TRBV28 CASSFSGNSYTF TGTGCCAGCAGTTTTTCCGGGAATAGCTACACCTTC
TRBJ1-5 . few TRBV18 CASSPTPGAGAQPQHF TGTGCCAGCTCACCAACTCCCGGGGCAGGGGCTCAGCCCCAGCATTTT
TRBJ2-7 TRBD1 few TRBV9 CASSVAGTVSHEQYF TGTGCCAGCAGCGTAGCGGGGACAGTGTCCCACGAGCAGTACTTC
TRBJ2-3 . . TRBV7-2 CASSTGFTQYF TGTGCCAGCAGCACAGGCTTCACGCAGTATTTT
TRBJ2-1 TRBD2 few TRBV18 CASSPNAGLGDNEQFF TGTGCCAGCTCACCCAACGCCGGACTAGGGGACAATGAGCAGTTCTTC
TRBJ2-7 . . TRBV2 CASIREQGTNEQYF TGTGCCAGCATCCGAGAGCAGGGAACAAACGAGCAGTACTTC
TRBJ1-3 . few TRBV29-1 CSVDLRDSGNTIYF TGCAGCGTTGACTTGCGGGACTCTGGAAACACCATATATTTT
TRBJ1-4 . . TRBV30 CAWSVAAGGNEKLFF TGTGCCTGGAGTGTCGCGGCAGGCGGTAATGAAAAACTGTTTTTT
TRBJ2-1 . . TRBV29-1 CSVAALKVGDRNEQFF TGCAGCGTGGCGGCGTTGAAGGTTGGGGATCGCAATGAGCAGTTCTTC
TRBJ2-4 TRBD1 few TRBV7-7 CASRRQGAKNIQYF TGTGCTAGCAGACGACAGGGTGCCAAAAACATTCAGTACTTC
TRBJ2-3 TRBD2 . TRBV28 CASSLASSGDTDTQYF TGTGCCAGCAGTTTAGCGTCTAGCGGGGACACAGATACGCAGTATTTT
TRBJ2-3 . . TRBV30 CAWARGPSTDTQYF TGTGCCTGGGCACGGGGCCCTAGCACAGATACGCAGTATTTT
TRBJ1-1 . . TRBV4-3 CASSQEVRAGRTFF TGCGCCAGCAGCCAAGAAGTTCGGGCAGGGAGGACTTTCTTT
TRBJ2-1 TRBD1 . TRBV6-5 CASSYQDRAVQFF TGTGCCAGCAGCTACCAGGACAGGGCAGTACAGTTCTTC
TRBJ2-3 . . TRBV5-1 CASSLAPAASTDTQYF TGCGCCAGCAGCTTGGCCCCGGCAGCTAGCACAGATACGCAGTATTTT
TRBJ2-7 TRBD1 few TRBV7-8 CASSFGQGYEQYF TGTGCCAGCAGCTTCGGACAGGGATACGAGCAGTACTTC
TRBJ2-7 TRBD1 . TRBV7-2 CASSSTGVEQYF TGTGCCAGCAGCTCCACAGGGGTCGAGCAGTACTTC
TRBJ2-7 . few TRBV15 CATSRDHVVSSYEQYF TGTGCCACCAGCAGAGATCACGTCGTTAGCTCCTACGAGCAGTACTTC
TRBJ2-7 . . TRBV29-1 CSVRGRLTYEQYF TGCAGCGTTCGGGGACGTTTGACTTACGAGCAGTACTTC
TRBJ2-7 . few TRBV4-1 CASSQDSQGTYEQYF TGCGCCAGCAGCCAAGACTCACAGGGTACCTACGAGCAGTACTTC
TRBJ2-1 . . TRBV19 CASSGGSSYNEQFF TGTGCCAGTAGTGGGGGTAGCTCCTACAATGAGCAGTTCTTC
TRBJ2-7 TRBD1 . TRBV7-9 CASSLAGTVPYEQYF TGTGCCAGCAGCTTAGCCGGGACAGTCCCCTACGAGCAGTACTTC
TRBJ1-2 . few TRBV27 CASSSTASLGGYTF TGTGCCAGCAGTTCGACAGCTTCCCTCGGTGGCTACACCTTC
TRBJ2-3 . . TRBV10-1 CASSLDRRRDTQYF TGCGCCAGCAGTTTAGACAGGCGTCGGGATACGCAGTATTTT
TRBJ2-6 . few TRBV5-1 CASSLDRTASGANVLTF TGCGCCAGCAGCTTAGACCGGACCGCCTCTGGGGCCAACGTCCTGACTTTC
TRBJ2-7 . few TRBV4-1 CASSQGDPYEQYF TGCGCCAGCAGCCAAGGGGACCCGTACGAGCAGTACTTC
TRBJ2-1 TRBD2 few TRBV5-4 CASSFGLAGGLGNEQFF TGTGCCAGCAGCTTCGGACTAGCGGGAGGGTTAGGCAATGAGCAGTTCTTC
TRBJ2-1 TRBD1 few TRBV5-6 CASSWDSYNEQFF TGTGCCAGCAGCTGGGACAGTTACAATGAGCAGTTCTTC
TRBJ2-3 . few TRBV9 CASSSRDLVGVTDTQYF TGTGCCAGCAGCTCCCGCGACCTGGTCGGCGTGACAGATACGCAGTATTTT
TRBJ1-3 . few TRBV19 CASTTLSGPGNTIYF TGTGCCAGTACTACGTTATCCGGGCCTGGAAACACCATATATTTT
TRBJ2-1 . . TRBV20-1 CSARRSDGRFF TGCAGTGCTAGAAGATCAGACGGGCGGTTCTTC
TRBJ1-5 . few TRBV29-1 CSVREQGINQPQHF TGCAGCGTCCGTGAACAGGGAATTAATCAGCCCCAGCATTTT
TRBJ2-7 . few TRBV10-3 CAISQTRDEQYF TGTGCCATCAGCCAGACTCGGGACGAGCAGTACTTC
TRBJ2-1 TRBD2 few TRBV5-1 CASSHPERGGSYNEQFF TGCGCCAGCAGCCACCCCGAGCGGGGGGGATCCTACAATGAGCAGTTCTTC
TRBJ2-5 . few TRBV10-3 CAISWAVQETQYF TGTGCCATCAGTTGGGCAGTTCAAGAGACCCAGTACTTC